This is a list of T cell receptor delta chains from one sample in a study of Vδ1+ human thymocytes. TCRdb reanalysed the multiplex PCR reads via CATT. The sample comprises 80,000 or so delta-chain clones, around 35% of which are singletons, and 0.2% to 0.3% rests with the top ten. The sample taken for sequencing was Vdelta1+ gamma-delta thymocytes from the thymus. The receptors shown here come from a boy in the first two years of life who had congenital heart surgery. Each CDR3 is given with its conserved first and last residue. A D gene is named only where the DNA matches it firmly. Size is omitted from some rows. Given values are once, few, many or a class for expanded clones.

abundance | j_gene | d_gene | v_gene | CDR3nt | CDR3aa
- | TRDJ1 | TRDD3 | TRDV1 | TGTGCTCTTGGGGAATTATTTCCCACTGGGGATAGGAACGATAAACTCATCTTT | CALGELFPTGDRNDKLIF
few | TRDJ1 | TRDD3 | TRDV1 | TGTGCTCTTGGGCAGCCTTACTGGGGGATCCTCACCGATAAACTCATCTTT | CALGQPYWGILTDKLIF
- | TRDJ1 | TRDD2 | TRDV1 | TGTGCTCTTGGGGAATCCTCCGCTTCCTACCGGGAGGGGACCCACATGCTCAAACTCATCTTT | CALGESSASYREGTHMLKLIF
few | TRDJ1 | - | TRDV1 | TGTGCTCTTGGGGAACTTTTTCACGATAAACTCATCTTT | CALGELFHDKLIF
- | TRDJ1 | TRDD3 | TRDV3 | TGTGCCTACTACCTCTTCCCTAAGCAGTCCTGGCGGGGGATACCGCTGAAGGGTAAACTCATCTTT | CAYYLFPKQSWRGIPLKGKLIF
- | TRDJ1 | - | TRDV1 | TGTGCTCTTGGGGAACTCGGAGGTATACGCTTCGATAAACTCATCTTT | CALGELGGIRFDKLIF
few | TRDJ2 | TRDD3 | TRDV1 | TGTGCTCTTGGGGACCCCCGCAGGGAACTTCCCTACGACGGGATACTGACCAAGACACAACTCTTCTTT | CALGDPRRELPYDGILTKTQLFF
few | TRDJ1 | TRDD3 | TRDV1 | TGTGCTCTTGGGAACCGGGCGTACTGGGGGGGGACCGATAAACTCATCTTT | CALGNRAYWGGTDKLIF
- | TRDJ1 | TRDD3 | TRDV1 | TGTGCTCTTGGGTTGCCTTACTGGGGGACGTACACCGATAAACTCATCTTT | CALGLPYWGTYTDKLIF
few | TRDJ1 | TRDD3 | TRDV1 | TGTGCTCTTGGGGAATATTCACCGCTGGGGGTTACCGATAAACTCATCTTT | CALGEYSPLGVTDKLIF
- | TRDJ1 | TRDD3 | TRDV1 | TGTGCCCTTGGGGAACTCGATCCCCTTCCACAAAAGTACTGGGGGATACGGCCGTACACCGATAAACTCATCTTT | CALGELDPLPQKYWGIRPYTDKLIF
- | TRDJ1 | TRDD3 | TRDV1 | TGTGCTCTTGGGGAAAGACCGACTGGGGGATACCGCACTTCCCGGGAACTCATCTTT | CALGERPTGGYRTSRELIF
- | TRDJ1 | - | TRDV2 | TGTGCCTGTGACACCGCTTTCGGCCCGCTCTGGGGATCATTTCCCGTCGATAAACTCATCTTT | CACDTAFGPLWGSFPVDKLIF
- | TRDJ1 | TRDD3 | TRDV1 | TGTGCTCTTGGGGATCTAGGGGGCTGGGGGCAACTCATCTTT | CALGDLGGWGQLIF
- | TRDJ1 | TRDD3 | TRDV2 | TGTGCCTGTGACCCGAGATACTGGGGGGTCACCGATAAACTCATCTTT | CACDPRYWGVTDKLIF
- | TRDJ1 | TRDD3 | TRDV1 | TGTGCTCTTGGGGAACTCGTCCCGGTACTGGGGGATAGGGCACCCGATAAACTCATCTTT | CALGELVPVLGDRAPDKLIF
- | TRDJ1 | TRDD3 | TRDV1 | TGTGCTCTTGGGGAGACTGGGGGATCTGACCACACCGATAAACTCATCTTT | CALGETGGSDHTDKLIF
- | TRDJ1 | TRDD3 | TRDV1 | TGTGCTCTTGGGGAACTCTGCCCCTATTCTCCCGGGGGATACTTCGAGGCCGATAAACTCATCTTT | CALGELCPYSPGGYFEADKLIF
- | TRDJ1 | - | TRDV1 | TGTGCTCTTGGGGAACACCGGGTAAAATATTACGCCGATAAACTCATCTTT | CALGEHRVKYYADKLIF
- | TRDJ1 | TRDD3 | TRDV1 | TGTGCTCTTTCCACTTCTATAAACACCCGTACTGGGGGATACGGAGACACCGATAAACTCATCTTT | CALSTSINTRTGGYGDTDKLIF
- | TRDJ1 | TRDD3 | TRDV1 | TGTGCTCTTGGGGATCGGGTTCCAATACTGGGGGATAACGGACTCATCTTT | CALGDRVPILGDNGLIF
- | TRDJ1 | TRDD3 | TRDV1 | TGTGCTCTTGGGGAACTCATCCTACCCGGTACTGGGGGATACTACACCGATAAACTCATCTTT | CALGELILPGTGGYYTDKLIF
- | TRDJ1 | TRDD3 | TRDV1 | TGTGCTCTTGGGGAACTATTTGTGTCCTTGAGGTACTGGGGAAGTGTAACCGATAAACTCATCTTT | CALGELFVSLRYWGSVTDKLIF
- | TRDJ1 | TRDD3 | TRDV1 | TGTGCTCTTGGGGAACGGTCCGTACTGGGGGACGCGTTGGGCGATAAACTCATCTTT | CALGERSVLGDALGDKLIF
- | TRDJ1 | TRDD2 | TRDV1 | TGTGCTCTTGGGGAACTAGGGGGCCTTCCTACAGTAAGGAGGGATGCTTACACCGATAAACTCATCTTT | CALGELGGLPTVRRDAYTDKLIF
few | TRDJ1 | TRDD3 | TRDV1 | TGTGCTCTTGGGGATCTCAAGTCCTACGTAAGCGGTACTGGGGGGCCGTACACCGATAAACTCATCTTT | CALGDLKSYVSGTGGPYTDKLIF
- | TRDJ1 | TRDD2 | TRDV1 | TGTGCTCTTGGGGGAAGCCTTCCTCTCCGGGGGGCCGAGAGCGATAAACTCATCTTT | CALGGSLPLRGAESDKLIF
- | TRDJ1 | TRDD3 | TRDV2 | TGTGCCTGTGACCACGAGGTGTGCCTGGGGGGCTACACCGATAAACTCATCTTT | CACDHEVCLGGYTDKLIF
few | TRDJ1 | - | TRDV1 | TGTGCTCTTGGGGGACTCCAACCAACCCATCTTCCCCTCGGGTACACCGATAAACTCATCTTT | CALGGLQPTHLPLGYTDKLIF
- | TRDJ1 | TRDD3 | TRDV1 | TGTGCTTTTGGGGCGTACCTCGTACTGGGGGTCCCGTACACCGATAAACTCATCTTT | CAFGAYLVLGVPYTDKLIF
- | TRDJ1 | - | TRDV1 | TGTGCTCTTGAGCTGAGGGAAGATGGAATTAACACCGATAAACTCATCTTT | CALELREDGINTDKLIF
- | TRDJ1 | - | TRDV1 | TGTGCTCTTGGGGGGGGAGTTTACACCGATAAACTCATCTTT | CALGGGVYTDKLIF
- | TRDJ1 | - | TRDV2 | TGTGCCACGGGCCCTACAAGTCTTCCTGGGGCATTCCACACCGATAAACTCATCTTT | CATGPTSLPGAFHTDKLIF
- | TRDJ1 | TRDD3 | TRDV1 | TGTGCTCTTGGGGAACTATGGGGGAACACCGATAAACTCATCTTT | CALGELWGNTDKLIF
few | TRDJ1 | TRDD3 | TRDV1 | TGTGCTCTTGGCTCCTCTTCCTACCCTGGGGGATACCCGAAGTCCGATAAACTCATCTTT | CALGSSSYPGGYPKSDKLIF
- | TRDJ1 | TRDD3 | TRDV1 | TGTGCTCTTGGGGGCTTACAGTTCCTAGTCCTAGCTGGGGGACAACCCTACACCGATAAACTCATCTTT | CALGGLQFLVLAGGQPYTDKLIF
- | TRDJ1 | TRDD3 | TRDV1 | TGTGCTCTTGGGGATTTCAGCCCGTCCCCCCCTGGGGGATACACCGATAAACTCATCTTT | CALGDFSPSPPGGYTDKLIF
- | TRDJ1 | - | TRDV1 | TGTGCTCTTGGGGAACCGTGCCTCCCCGCTTCATATTGGGGCCATAAACCCAAGTACCCCGGGTACACCGATAAACTCATCTTT | CALGEPCLPASYWGHKPKYPGYTDKLIF
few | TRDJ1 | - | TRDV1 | TGTGCTCTTGTTGGGAGTCCCAGGTCCCGGGAGCGGGGCCCCGATAAACTCATCTTT | CALVGSPRSRERGPDKLIF
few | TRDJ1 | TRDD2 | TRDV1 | TGTGCTCTTGGGGAACCACCTCGGTCTTCCTACCTCCCGATTACCCCTTTTAAACTCATCTTT | CALGEPPRSSYLPITPFKLIF
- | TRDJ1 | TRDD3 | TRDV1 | TGTGCTCTTGGGGAACTCCAACTGGGGGAGGGTGATGGTAAACTCATCTTT | CALGELQLGEGDGKLIF
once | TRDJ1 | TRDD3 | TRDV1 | TGTGCTCTTGGGGGTGAAGACCTTCCAACTCCATCCGTAGTACTGGGGGATACCTCTGTGGCGAACACCGATAAACTCATCTTT | CALGGEDLPTPSVVLGDTSVANTDKLIF
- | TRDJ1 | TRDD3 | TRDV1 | TGTGCTCTTGGGGAAACCGTACTGGGGGATTCGTACACCGATAAACTCATCTTT | CALGETVLGDSYTDKLIF
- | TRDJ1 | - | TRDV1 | TGTGCTCTTGGGGAACGGTCGCCTACACCGTACGGATCCGATAAACTCATCTTT | CALGERSPTPYGSDKLIF
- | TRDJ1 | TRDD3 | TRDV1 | TGTGCTCTTGGGGAATTGGGACGCGCTGGGGGAGTGTACACCGATAAACTCATCTTT | CALGELGRAGGVYTDKLIF
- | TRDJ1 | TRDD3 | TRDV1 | TGTGCTCTTGGGGAACCCCAACGTGCTGGGGGATACCATAAACTCATCTTT | CALGEPQRAGGYHKLIF
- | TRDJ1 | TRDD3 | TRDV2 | TGTGCCTGTGATCCTCTACTGGGGGATACGGAACGACATAAACTCATCTTT | CACDPLLGDTERHKLIF
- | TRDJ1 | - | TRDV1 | TGTGCTCTTGGGGAACAGAATCCTGGGCTGGGATTAGGGCCCCCCACCGATAAACTCATCTTT | CALGEQNPGLGLGPPTDKLIF
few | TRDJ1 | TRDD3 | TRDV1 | TGTGCTCTTGGGGAATGGCCTATTGGGGATATCGGCGATAAACTCATCTTT | CALGEWPIGDIGDKLIF
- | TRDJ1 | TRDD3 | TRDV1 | TGTGCTCTTGGGGACTTCCTTCCTCACCCGTACTGGGGGATACAGGGCGGACTCATCTTT | CALGDFLPHPYWGIQGGLIF
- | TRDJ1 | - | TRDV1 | TGTGCTCTTGGGGGCGCGGTGTCCAGGTATAAACTCATCTTT | CALGGAVSRYKLIF
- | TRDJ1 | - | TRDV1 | TGTGCTCTTGGGGAACAGCCGAGCGCTCATAAACTGCCTTACACCGATAAACTCATCTTT | CALGEQPSAHKLPYTDKLIF